A single sample is the source of the 2 T cell receptor beta chains below, sequenced in a study of shared clonotypes between healthy human individuals. Sequenced by immunoSEQ multiplex PCR; TCRdb stores in-frame clones only, minus some. The data contain roughly 640,000 clones, roughly 97% of them singletons. What was sequenced was naive CD4+ T cells sorted from blood. Subset here: CD45RA+ positively selected. The receptors shown here come from a woman younger than 45 in good health.

The chain has TRBV9 and TRBJ2-7, with 8 positions matching TRBD1. Germline V gene sequence: CDR1 SGDLS, CDR2 YYNGEE. The ends lost 0 bases at V and 5 bases at J; junction bases unmatched: 7. This CDR3 comprises 15 residues. As DNA, the CDR3 is TGTGCCAGCAGCGTAGGGGCAGGGGGCAGCCACGAGCAGTACTTC. Translated, it gives CASSVGAGGSHEQYF.

The gene calls are TRBV6-5 and TRBJ2-1; 10 positions match TRBD2. Germline V gene sequence: CDR1 MNHEY, CDR2 SVGAGI. The CDR3 runs 14 residues. J lost 5 bases, V lost 5 bases, and 3 bases had no gene match. The chain's CDR3 is CASSKAGGDNEQFF. The CDR3 nucleotides are TGTGCCAGCAGTAAAGCGGGAGGGGACAATGAGCAGTTCTTC.